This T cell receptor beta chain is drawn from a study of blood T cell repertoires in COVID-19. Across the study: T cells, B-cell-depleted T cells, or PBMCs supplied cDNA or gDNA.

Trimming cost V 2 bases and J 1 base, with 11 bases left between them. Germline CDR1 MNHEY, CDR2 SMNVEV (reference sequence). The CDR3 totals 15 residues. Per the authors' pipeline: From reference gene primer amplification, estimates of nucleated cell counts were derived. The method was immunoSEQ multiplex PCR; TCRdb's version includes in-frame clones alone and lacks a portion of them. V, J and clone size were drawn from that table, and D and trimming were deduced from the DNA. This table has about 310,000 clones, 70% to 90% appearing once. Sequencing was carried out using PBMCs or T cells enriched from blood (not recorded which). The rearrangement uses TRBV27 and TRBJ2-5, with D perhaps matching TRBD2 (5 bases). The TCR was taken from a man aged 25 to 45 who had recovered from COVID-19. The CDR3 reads CASSLLATGQETQYF. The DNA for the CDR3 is TGTGCCAGCAGTTTACTAGCCACGGGCCAAGAGACCCAGTACTTC.